This T cell receptor (beta chain) appears in the sequencing data of a study of T cells in narcolepsy (dated by TCRdb to about 2018). Looking at the study overall: Patients with narcolepsy type 1 or type 2 (NT1, NT2) and healthy control donors were enrolled in the study. Autoreactive T cells targeting hypocretin neuron self-antigens (hypocretin, TRIB2) were sought in narcolepsy patients, and TCR Vbeta sequencing was used to track clonotypes in blood and CSF. What the authors observed across the whole study: Numbers of sequenced blood memory CD4+ clonotypes were comparable, with averages of approximately 39,000 in patients and approximately 33,000 in controls. According to the report, autoreactive clonotypes were detected serially in the blood of the same patients and of different patients, but not in healthy controls. Plots comparing CSF and blood CD4+ T cell clonotypes from the same patient highlighted HCRT-specific and TRIB2-specific autoreactive clonotypes. Certain blood memory CD4+ repertoires from patients and controls had no sequences that matched autoreactive T cell clones.

Via the germline V gene (reference sequence), CDR1 is LNHDA and CDR2 SQIVND. From its cysteine to its phenylalanine, the CDR3 spans 13 amino acids. The entry retains the CDR3 DNA only, 39 bases that are in frame from base 1. The V and J ends are trimmed by 7 bases and 3 bases, leaving 12 bases between them. Preparation of the library involved the immunoSEQ multiplex PCR assay. Sourced from immuneACCESS, this table was stored by TCRdb with only in-frame sequences that have V and J called. A share of the clones is absent; for the studies checked, an unresolved V gene accounts for under half, and the remainder has no known explanation. The sample table holds roughly 24,000 clones, of which approximately 77% were seen once. Clones ranked in the top ten supply around 0.98% of the sample. Notes on this clone: The clone's antigen remains unknown. No base-level quality is on record; no much larger clone is a single base apart.

Memory CD4+ T cells were sorted ex vivo from peripheral blood of narcolepsy patients and healthy controls for TCR Vbeta sequencing. The rearrangement joined TRBV19 to TRBJ1-2, with TRBD1 perhaps the D gene, on 6 matching bases. Source material: memory (CD45RA-) CD4+ T cells from blood. The sample's cell subset or site label, in plain terms: memory T cells sorted ex vivo from peripheral blood. The clonotype originates from a human donor in good health. The CDR3: CASNEQGYYGYTF. The base sequence is TGTGCCAGTAATGAACAGGGATACTATGGCTACACCTTC.